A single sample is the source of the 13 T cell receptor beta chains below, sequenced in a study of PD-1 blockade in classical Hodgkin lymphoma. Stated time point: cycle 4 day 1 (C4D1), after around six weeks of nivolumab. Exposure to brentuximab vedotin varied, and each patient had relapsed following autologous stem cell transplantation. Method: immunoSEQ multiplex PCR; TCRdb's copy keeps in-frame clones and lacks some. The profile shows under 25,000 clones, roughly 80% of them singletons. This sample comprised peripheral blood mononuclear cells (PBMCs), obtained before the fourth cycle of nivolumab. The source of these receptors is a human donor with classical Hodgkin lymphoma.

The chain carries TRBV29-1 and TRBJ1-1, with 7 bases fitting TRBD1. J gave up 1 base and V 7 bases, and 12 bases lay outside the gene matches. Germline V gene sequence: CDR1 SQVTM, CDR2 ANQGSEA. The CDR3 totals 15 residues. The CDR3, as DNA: TGCAGCGCAATTCTGCGACAGGGCCAGAACACTGAAGCTTTCTTT. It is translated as CSAILRQGQNTEAFF.

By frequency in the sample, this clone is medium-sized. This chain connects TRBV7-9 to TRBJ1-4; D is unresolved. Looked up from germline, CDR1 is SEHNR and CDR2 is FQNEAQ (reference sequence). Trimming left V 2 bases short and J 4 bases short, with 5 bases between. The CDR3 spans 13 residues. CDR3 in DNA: TGTGCCAGCAGCTTATTCCTTAATGAAAAACTGTTTTTT. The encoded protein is CASSLFLNEKLFF. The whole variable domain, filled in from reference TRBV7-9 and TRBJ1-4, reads DTGVSQNPRHKITKRGQNVTFRCDPISEHNRLYWYRQTLGQGPEFLTYFQNEAQLEKSRLLSDRFSAERPKGSFSTLEIQRTEQGDSAMYLCASSLFLNEKLFFGSGTQLSVL.

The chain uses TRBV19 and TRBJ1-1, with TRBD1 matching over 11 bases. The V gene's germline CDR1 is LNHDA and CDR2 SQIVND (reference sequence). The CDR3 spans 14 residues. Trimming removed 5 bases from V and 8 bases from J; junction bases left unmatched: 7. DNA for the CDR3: TGTGCCAGTAGTGCATGGGGACAGGGGGGAGAAGCTTTCTTT. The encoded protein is CASSAWGQGGEAFF.

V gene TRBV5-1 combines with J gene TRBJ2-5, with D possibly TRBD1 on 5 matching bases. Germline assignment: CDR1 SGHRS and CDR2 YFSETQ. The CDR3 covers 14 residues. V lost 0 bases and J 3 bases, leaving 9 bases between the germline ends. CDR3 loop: CASSLAREEETQYF. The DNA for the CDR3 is TGCGCCAGCAGCTTGGCCAGGGAAGAAGAGACCCAGTACTTC.

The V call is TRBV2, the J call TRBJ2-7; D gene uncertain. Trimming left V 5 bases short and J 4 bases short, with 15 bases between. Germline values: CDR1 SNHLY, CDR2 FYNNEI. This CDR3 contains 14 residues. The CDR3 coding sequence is TGTGCCAGCAGTAACCCGAGTGGCAGTTACGAGCAGTACTTC. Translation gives CASSNPSGSYEQYF.

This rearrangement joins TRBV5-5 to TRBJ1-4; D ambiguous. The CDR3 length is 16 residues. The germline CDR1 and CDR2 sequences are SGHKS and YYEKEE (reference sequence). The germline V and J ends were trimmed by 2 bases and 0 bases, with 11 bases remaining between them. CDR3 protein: CASSLTGHATNEKLFF. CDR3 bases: TGTGCCAGCAGCTTAACCGGCCATGCAACTAATGAAAAACTGTTTTTT.

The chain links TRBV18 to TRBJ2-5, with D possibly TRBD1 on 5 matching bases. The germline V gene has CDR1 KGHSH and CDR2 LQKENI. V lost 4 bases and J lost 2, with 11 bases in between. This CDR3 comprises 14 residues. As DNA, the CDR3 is TGTGCCAGCTCACGGACCAGGGTACAAGAGACCCAGTACTTC. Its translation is CASSRTRVQETQYF.

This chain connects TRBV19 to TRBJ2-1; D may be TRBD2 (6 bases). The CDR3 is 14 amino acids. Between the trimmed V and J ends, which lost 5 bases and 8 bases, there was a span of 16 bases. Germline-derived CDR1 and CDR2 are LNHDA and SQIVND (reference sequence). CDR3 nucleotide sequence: TGTGCCAGTAGTGGAGGGGCAGAGGTCGATGAGCAGTTCTTC. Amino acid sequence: CASSGGAEVDEQFF.

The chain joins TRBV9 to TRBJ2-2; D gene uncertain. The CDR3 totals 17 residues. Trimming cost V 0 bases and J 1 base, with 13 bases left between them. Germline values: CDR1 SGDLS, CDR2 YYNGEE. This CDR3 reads CASSVGLELGNTGELFF. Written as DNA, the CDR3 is TGTGCCAGCAGCGTAGGGTTGGAGCTGGGGAACACCGGGGAGCTGTTTTTT.

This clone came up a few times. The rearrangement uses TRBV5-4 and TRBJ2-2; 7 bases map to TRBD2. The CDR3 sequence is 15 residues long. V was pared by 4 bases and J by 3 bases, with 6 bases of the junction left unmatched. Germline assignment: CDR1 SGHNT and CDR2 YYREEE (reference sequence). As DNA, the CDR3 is TGTGCCAGCAGCCGGACTAGTGGCTACACCGGGGAGCTGTTTTTT. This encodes CASSRTSGYTGELFF.

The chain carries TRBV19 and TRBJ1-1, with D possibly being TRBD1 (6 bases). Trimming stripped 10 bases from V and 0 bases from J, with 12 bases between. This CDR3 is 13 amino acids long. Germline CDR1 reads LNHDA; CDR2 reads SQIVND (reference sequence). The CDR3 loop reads CATRTEMNTEAFF. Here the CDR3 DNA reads TGTGCCACCCGGACAGAGATGAACACTGAAGCTTTCTTT.

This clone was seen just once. The CDR3 reads CASSPRGGPKTQYF. CDR3 nucleotide sequence: TGTGCCAGTAGTCCGAGAGGGGGACCGAAGACCCAGTACTTC. The chain is built from TRBV19 and TRBJ2-5, with a weak D call TRBD1 (6 bases). Deletions cut 5 bases from V and 6 bases from J, with 16 bases between. This CDR3 has 14 residues. CDR1 is LNHDA, CDR2 SQIVND, per germline (reference sequence).

This CDR3 is CASSPPGRMNTEAFF. The DNA of the CDR3 is TGTGCCAGCAGCCCCCCGGGACGCATGAACACTGAAGCTTTCTTT. V is TRBV6-5 and J is TRBJ1-1; the D gene is possibly TRBD1 (5 bases). V was cut by 6 bases and J by 0 bases, with 14 bases left in between. CDR3 length: 15 residues. Germline-derived CDR1 and CDR2 are MNHEY and SVGAGI.